This TCR beta chain was sequenced during a study of cytomegalovirus exposure and HLA in healthy donors. Findings of the study overall: A later analysis linked a missense variant in DCLRE1C to the trimming of TCR beta V and J genes. CMV serostatus was the only immune exposure information that was available. It was fewer than 200 TCR beta chains that were listed as cytomegalovirus-associated.

Concerning this clone itself: Its antigen is unknown.

In nominal health when sampled, donors likely had unrecorded immune exposures nonetheless. The PCR had 60 Vbeta and 13 Jbeta primers. Sequencing was performed with immunoSEQ multiplex PCR; in TCRdb, only in-frame clones are kept and a portion is missing. Here the sample spans roughly 110,000 clones, about 72% being singletons. This TCR was recovered from a man aged 18 to 30 in good health and CMV-seronegative. Sequences were obtained from PBMCs.

CDR3 coding DNA: TGCGCCAGCAGCCAAGAATCAGAGACTAGCGGGGGGTCTCCGACAGACTACGAGCAGTACTTC. Protein product: CASSQESETSGGSPTDYEQYF. The J gene is TRBJ2-7, the V gene TRBV4-1, with TRBD2 identical over 13 bases. This CDR3 has 21 amino acids. The J segment lost 3 bases and the V segment lost 0 bases, leaving 17 bases of the junction unmatched. The V gene's germline CDR1 is MGHRA and CDR2 YSYEKL.